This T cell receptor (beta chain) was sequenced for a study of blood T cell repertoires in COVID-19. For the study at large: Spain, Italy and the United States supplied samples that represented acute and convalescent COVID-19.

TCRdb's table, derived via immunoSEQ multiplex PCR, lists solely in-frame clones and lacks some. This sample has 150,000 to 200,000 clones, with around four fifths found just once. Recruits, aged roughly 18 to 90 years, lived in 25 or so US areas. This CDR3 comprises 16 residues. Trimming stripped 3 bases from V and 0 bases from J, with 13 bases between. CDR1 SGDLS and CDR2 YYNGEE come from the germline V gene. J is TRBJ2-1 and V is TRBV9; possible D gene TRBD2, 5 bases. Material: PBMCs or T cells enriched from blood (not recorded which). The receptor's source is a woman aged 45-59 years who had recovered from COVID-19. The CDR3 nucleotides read TGTGCCAGCAGCGAAGGATCCGGACTCTCCTACAATGAGCAGTTCTTC. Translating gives CASSEGSGLSYNEQFF. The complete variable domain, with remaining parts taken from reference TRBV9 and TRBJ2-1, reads DSGVTQTPKHLITATGQRVTLRCSPRSGDLSVYWYQQSLDQGLQFLIQYYNGEERAKGNILERFSAQQFPDLHSELNLSSLELGDSALYFCASSEGSGLSYNEQFFGPGTRLTVL.